This entry lists 12 T cell receptor beta chains sequenced from one sample in a study of blood T cell repertoires in COVID-19. The method was immunoSEQ multiplex PCR; TCRdb's version includes in-frame clones alone and lacks a portion of them. Among some 180,000 clones, approximately 85% were seen once, and the ten largest hold around 7.8%. The specimen was peripheral blood. All receptors derive from a woman aged 60 to 75 with acute or convalescent COVID-19.

The chain employs TRBV6-1 and TRBJ1-5; 8 bases map to TRBD1. Trimming at V came to 2 bases and at J to 2 bases, leaving 5 bases not matched to a gene. CDR3 length: 16 residues. Germline CDR1 reads MNHNS; CDR2 reads SASEGT. Here the CDR3 reads CASSEQGAAGNQPQHF. As DNA, the CDR3 is TGTGCCAGCAGTGAACAGGGGGCGGCCGGCAATCAGCCCCAGCATTTT.

Remarks on this clone: Distinct nucleotide sequences in the sample also encode this CDR3. The chain uses TRBV10-3 and TRBJ1-2; 7 nucleotides match TRBD1. V shed 4 bases and J 4 bases; nucleotides not matched to a gene: 3. Germline CDR1 reads ENHRY; CDR2 reads SYGVKD. The CDR3 sequence is 13 residues long. The CDR3 reads CAISASGGYGYTF. CDR3 nucleotides: TGTGCCATCAGTGCTTCAGGGGGCTATGGCTACACCTTC.

The chain couples TRBV7-9 to TRBJ1-5, with D tentatively TRBD1 (6 bases). CDR1 SEHNR and CDR2 FQNEAQ come from the germline V gene (reference sequence). V lost 2 bases and J lost 0, with 11 bases in between. This CDR3 is built from 16 residues. In nucleotides, the CDR3 is TGTGCCAGCAGCTTATCAACAGGGTATAGCAATCAGCCCCAGCATTTT. Protein sequence: CASSLSTGYSNQPQHF.

The chain is built from TRBV2 and TRBJ1-5; 7 bases match TRBD1. V lost 6 bases to trimming and J lost 3 bases; unmatched junction nucleotides: 2. The CDR3 is made up of 13 amino acids. The V gene's germline CDR1 is SNHLY and CDR2 FYNNEI. The CDR3 DNA follows: TGTGCCAGCAGACAGGGGCCCAATCAGCCCCAGCATTTT. It codes for CASRQGPNQPQHF. Filled out from reference TRBV2 and TRBJ1-5, the complete variable domain reads EPEVTQTPSHQVTQMGQEVILRCVPISNHLYFYWYRQILGQKVEFLVSFYNNEISEKSEIFDDQFSVERPDGSNFTLKIRSTKLEDSAMYFCASRQGPNQPQHFGDGTRLSIL.

As concerns this clone: Relative to the germline gene, one junction end is altered; a read error may explain this. The chain uses TRBV7-2 and TRBJ2-3; 10 nucleotides agree with TRBD2. The CDR3 sequence is 14 residues long. The germline V gene has CDR1 SGHTA and CDR2 FQGNSA. The CDR3 loop reads CASSLAGAGDTQYF. CDR3 bases: TGTGCCAGCAGCCTAGCGGGAGCTGGAGATACGCAGTATTTT.

This chain joins TRBV7-3 and TRBJ2-1; 12 bases fit TRBD2. J was trimmed by 8 bases and V by 5 bases; bases with no gene match: 7. Germline values: CDR1 SGHTA, CDR2 FQGTGA. CDR3 length: 15 residues. CDR3 sequence reads: CASSRSSGRAHEQFF. As DNA, the CDR3 is TGTGCCAGCAGCCGCTCTAGCGGGAGGGCCCATGAGCAGTTCTTC.

The rearrangement uses TRBV4-2 and TRBJ2-5, with D perhaps TRBD1 (6 bases). Trimming took off 0 bases at V and 2 bases at J, with 13 bases between the two ends. There are 16 residues in the CDR3. Germline loops: CDR1 LGHNA, CDR2 YNFKEQ. CDR3 bases: TGTGCCAGCAGCCAAGAAAGTACCAGGGGTCAAGAGACCCAGTACTTC. Its protein is CASSQESTRGQETQYF.

Here the CDR3 reads CASSLRDRLSYSNQPQHF. CDR3 nucleotides: TGTGCCAGCAGTCTCCGAGACAGGTTATCCTATAGCAATCAGCCCCAGCATTTT. J is TRBJ1-5 and V is TRBV2; tentatively, D is TRBD1 (6 bases). The length of the CDR3 is 18 residues. Per the germline V gene, CDR1 is SNHLY and CDR2 is FYNNEI. Trimming shortened V by 5 bases and J by 0 bases, and 20 bases separated the two germline ends.

This sequence joins TRBV11-2 and TRBJ1-2, with 7 bases lining up with TRBD1. Germline V CDR1 and CDR2: SGHAT, FQNNGV. The CDR3 spans 14 residues. V trimming: 5 bases; J trimming: 4 bases; junction bases outside the gene matches: 7. CDR3 protein: CASSRQGGIYGYTF. CDR3 nucleotide sequence: TGTGCCAGCAGCCGACAGGGCGGCATCTATGGCTACACCTTC.

Only a few counts were recorded for this clone. The genes are TRBV7-9 and TRBJ1-1, with D tentatively TRBD1 (5 bases). CDR3 length: 14 residues. V dropped 2 bases and J dropped 0 bases, with 7 bases sitting between them. In germline, CDR1 is SEHNR, CDR2 FQNEAQ (reference sequence). As DNA, the CDR3 is TGTGCCAGCAGCTTACAGACAGTGAACACTGAAGCTTTCTTT. Amino acids: CASSLQTVNTEAFF.

The chain's CDR3 is CASQRGAFNEKLFF. CDR3 nucleotides: TGTGCCAGCCAACGGGGGGCTTTCAATGAAAAACTGTTTTTT. V gene TRBV7-9 combines with J gene TRBJ1-4, with a weak D call TRBD1 (6 bases). Per germline, CDR1 SEHNR and CDR2 FQNEAQ (reference sequence). The CDR3 covers 14 residues. V was shortened by 8 bases and J by 5 bases, with 15 bases between the two germline ends.

The gene calls are TRBV3-1 (or the pseudogene TRBV3-2) and TRBJ2-7; D not certain. Germline CDR1 is LGHDT and CDR2 is YNNKEL (reference sequence). Trimming removed 4 bases at V and 3 bases at J, with 7 bases between. The CDR3 sequence is 12 residues long. CDR3 sequence reads: CASSLQSYEQYF. In DNA, the CDR3 is TGTGCCAGCAGCCTACAGAGCTACGAGCAGTACTTC.